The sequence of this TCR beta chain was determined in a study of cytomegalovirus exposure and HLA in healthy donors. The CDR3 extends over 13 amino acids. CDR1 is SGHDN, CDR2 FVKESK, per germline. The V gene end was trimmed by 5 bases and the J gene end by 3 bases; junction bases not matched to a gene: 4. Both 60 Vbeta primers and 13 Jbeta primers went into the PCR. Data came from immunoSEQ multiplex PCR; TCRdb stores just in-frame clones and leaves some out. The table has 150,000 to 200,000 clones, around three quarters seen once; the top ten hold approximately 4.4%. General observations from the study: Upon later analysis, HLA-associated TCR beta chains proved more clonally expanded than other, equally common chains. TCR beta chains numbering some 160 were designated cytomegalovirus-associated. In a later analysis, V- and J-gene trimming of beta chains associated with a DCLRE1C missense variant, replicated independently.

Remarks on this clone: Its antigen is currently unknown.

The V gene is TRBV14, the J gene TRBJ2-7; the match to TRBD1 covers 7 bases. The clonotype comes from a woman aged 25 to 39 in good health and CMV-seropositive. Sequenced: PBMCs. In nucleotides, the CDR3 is TGTGCCAGCAGCTACTACAGGGGCTACGAGCAGTACTTC. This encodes CASSYYRGYEQYF.